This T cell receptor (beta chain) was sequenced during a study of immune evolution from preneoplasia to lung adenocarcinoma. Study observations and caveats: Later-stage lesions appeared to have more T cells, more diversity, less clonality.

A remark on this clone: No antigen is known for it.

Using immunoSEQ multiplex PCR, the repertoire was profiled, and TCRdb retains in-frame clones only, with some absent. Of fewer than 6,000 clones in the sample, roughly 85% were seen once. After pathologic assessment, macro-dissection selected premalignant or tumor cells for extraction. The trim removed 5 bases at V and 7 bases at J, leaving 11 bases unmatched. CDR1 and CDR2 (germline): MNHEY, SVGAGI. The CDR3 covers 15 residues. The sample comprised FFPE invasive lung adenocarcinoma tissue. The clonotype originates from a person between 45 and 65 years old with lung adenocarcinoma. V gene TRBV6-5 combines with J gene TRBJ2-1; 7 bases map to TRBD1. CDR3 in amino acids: CASSVPGTVMNEQFF. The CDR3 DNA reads TGTGCCAGCAGTGTCCCCGGGACAGTTATGAATGAGCAGTTCTTC.